These 2 T cell receptor beta chains share one sample of origin, sequenced in a study of T cells in Graves' hyperthyroidism and ophthalmopathy. Amplified regions were TCR beta CDR3 sequences from RNA transcripts. The study used the HTBI primer set for a first-round RT-PCR of the TCR CDR3. TCRdb fed the multiplex PCR reads into MiXCR, producing one record per CDR3 protein. The data hold fewer than 450,000 distinct CDR3 sequences, with roughly 15% observed a single time. Material for sequencing was blood. Receptors originate from a woman aged 30 to 39 with Graves' hyperthyroidism that later progressed to Graves' ophthalmopathy.

The sample holds a few counts of this clonotype. V usage is TRBV11-2 and J usage is TRBJ2-7; no reliable D call. The germline V and J ends were trimmed by 1 base and 0 bases, with 10 bases remaining between them. This CDR3 comprises 15 residues. The V gene's germline CDR1 is SGHAT and CDR2 FQNNGV. The CDR3 protein is CASSLGGAGSYEQYF. CDR3 DNA: TGTGCCAGCAGCTTAGGTGGCGCCGGCTCCTACGAGCAGTACTTC.

As for this clonotype: Without the conserved terminal phenylalanine or tryptophan, this CDR3 likely stems from a read error. This chain links TRBV24-1 with TRBJ1-2; D is uncertain. V lost 7 bases and J lost 6, with 14 bases in between. The germline gives CDR1 KGHDR, CDR2 SFDVKD. The CDR3 is made up of 13 amino acids. CDR3 nucleotide sequence: TGTGCCACCAGCCAAAGAACCCTGGATGGCTACACCCTC. The encoded protein is CATSQRTLDGYTL.